These T cell receptor beta chains were read from a single sample in a study of OX40 agonist ivuxolimab in advanced cancers. The repertoire was sequenced with immunoSEQ multiplex PCR; TCRdb's copy has only in-frame clones and lacks some. The sample holds roughly 74,000 clones, approximately 84% seen once. The sequencing here drew on CD4+ or CD8+ T cells sorted from blood, taken in a trial of the OX40 agonist ivuxolimab. The source is an adult with an advanced solid tumor such as melanoma, head and neck, liver or kidney cancer. Both conserved end residues are part of each CDR3. Fields, in order: CDR3 length, J gene, V gene, D gene, clone size, CDR3 protein, CDR3 DNA. The D gene is left open where the match is weak. Size is stated for part of the rows, as once, few or many counts, or as a class when the clone is expanded.

CDR3 length: 15
J gene: TRBJ2-5
V gene: TRBV19
D gene: TRBD1
clone size: NA
CDR3 protein: CASSMGQGAWETQYF
CDR3 DNA: TGTGCCAGTAGTATGGGACAGGGGGCGTGGGAGACCCAGTACTTC

CDR3 length: 16
J gene: TRBJ1-2
V gene: TRBV5-1
D gene: NA
clone size: NA
CDR3 protein: CASSLVSATSNYGYTF
CDR3 DNA: TGCGCCAGCAGCTTGGTATCGGCGACTTCTAACTATGGCTACACCTTC

CDR3 length: 15
J gene: TRBJ1-5
V gene: TRBV7-8
D gene: NA
clone size: NA
CDR3 protein: CASSLARLRGEPQHF
CDR3 DNA: TGTGCCAGCAGCTTAGCGCGGTTGAGGGGCGAGCCCCAGCATTTT

CDR3 length: 14
J gene: TRBJ2-5
V gene: TRBV18
D gene: NA
clone size: NA
CDR3 protein: CASSPKTAQETQYF
CDR3 DNA: TGTGCCAGCTCACCGAAGACAGCCCAAGAGACCCAGTACTTC

CDR3 length: 15
J gene: TRBJ1-1
V gene: TRBV28
D gene: TRBD1
clone size: NA
CDR3 protein: CASSSGQTGRAEAFF
CDR3 DNA: TGTGCCAGCAGTTCCGGGCAGACAGGGAGGGCTGAAGCTTTCTTT

CDR3 length: 15
J gene: TRBJ2-7
V gene: TRBV11-2
D gene: TRBD1
clone size: NA
CDR3 protein: CASSTPKQGVYEQYF
CDR3 DNA: TGTGCCAGCAGCACTCCCAAACAGGGGGTCTACGAGCAGTACTTC

CDR3 length: 16
J gene: TRBJ1-3
V gene: TRBV14
D gene: NA
clone size: once
CDR3 protein: CASSQGRKYSGNTIYF
CDR3 DNA: TGTGCCAGCAGCCAAGGTCGGAAGTACTCTGGAAACACCATATATTTT

CDR3 length: 12
J gene: TRBJ2-4
V gene: TRBV30
D gene: NA
clone size: NA
CDR3 protein: CAWQGGGNIQYF
CDR3 DNA: TGTGCCTGGCAGGGGGGAGGAAACATTCAGTACTTC

CDR3 length: 16
J gene: TRBJ1-5
V gene: TRBV6-6
D gene: TRBD1
clone size: NA
CDR3 protein: CASSYLTGAGNQPQHF
CDR3 DNA: TGTGCCAGCAGTTACCTGACAGGGGCTGGCAATCAGCCCCAGCATTTT

CDR3 length: 13
J gene: TRBJ2-1
V gene: TRBV29-1
D gene: NA
clone size: NA
CDR3 protein: CSVARGTVNEQFF
CDR3 DNA: TGCAGCGTTGCTCGCGGGACAGTCAATGAGCAGTTCTTC

CDR3 length: 15
J gene: TRBJ2-2
V gene: TRBV5-1
D gene: NA
clone size: NA
CDR3 protein: CASSLGHLNTGELFF
CDR3 DNA: TGCGCCAGCAGCTTGGGACATCTGAACACCGGGGAGCTGTTTTTT

CDR3 length: 15
J gene: TRBJ2-3
V gene: TRBV6-5
D gene: TRBD2
clone size: NA
CDR3 protein: CASSSRQSGGDTQYF
CDR3 DNA: TGTGCCAGCAGTTCTCGCCAATCGGGAGGGGATACGCAGTATTTT

CDR3 length: 14
J gene: TRBJ2-1
V gene: TRBV7-3
D gene: TRBD1
clone size: NA
CDR3 protein: CASSPRQGIGEQFF
CDR3 DNA: TGTGCCAGCAGCCCGAGACAGGGCATCGGGGAGCAGTTCTTC

CDR3 length: 14
J gene: TRBJ2-5
V gene: TRBV7-2
D gene: TRBD2
clone size: NA
CDR3 protein: CASSLRTGGETQYF
CDR3 DNA: TGTGCCAGCAGCTTAAGGACGGGAGGAGAGACCCAGTACTTC

CDR3 length: 14
J gene: TRBJ2-1
V gene: TRBV10-3
D gene: NA
clone size: NA
CDR3 protein: CAIRSGSSYNEQFF
CDR3 DNA: TGTGCCATCAGGAGCGGTAGCTCCTACAATGAGCAGTTCTTC

CDR3 length: 18
J gene: TRBJ2-2
V gene: TRBV7-2
D gene: TRBD1
clone size: NA
CDR3 protein: CASSLRGRGQGNTGELFF
CDR3 DNA: TGTGCCAGCAGCTTAAGGGGGAGGGGACAGGGCAACACCGGGGAGCTGTTTTTT

CDR3 length: 14
J gene: TRBJ2-2
V gene: TRBV7-6
D gene: NA
clone size: NA
CDR3 protein: CASSFVQNTGELFF
CDR3 DNA: TGTGCCAGCAGCTTTGTACAGAACACCGGGGAGCTGTTTTTT

CDR3 length: 13
J gene: TRBJ1-1
V gene: TRBV6-6
D gene: TRBD1
clone size: NA
CDR3 protein: CASTPTGSNEAFF
CDR3 DNA: TGTGCCAGCACTCCGACAGGGTCAAATGAAGCTTTCTTT

CDR3 length: 14
J gene: TRBJ2-7
V gene: TRBV2
D gene: NA
clone size: once
CDR3 protein: CASSNDRGGYEQYF
CDR3 DNA: TGTGCCAGCAGCAATGACAGAGGGGGCTACGAGCAGTACTTC

CDR3 length: 13
J gene: TRBJ1-2
V gene: TRBV5-1
D gene: NA
clone size: NA
CDR3 protein: CASSLGQNYGYTF
CDR3 DNA: TGCGCCAGCAGCTTGGGACAGAACTATGGCTACACCTTC

CDR3 length: 15
J gene: TRBJ2-5
V gene: TRBV18
D gene: TRBD2
clone size: NA
CDR3 protein: CASSTSGGAKETQYF
CDR3 DNA: TGTGCCAGCTCAACAAGCGGGGGGGCAAAAGAGACCCAGTACTTC

CDR3 length: 18
J gene: TRBJ2-6
V gene: TRBV19
D gene: TRBD1
clone size: NA
CDR3 protein: CASKVPGQGIAGANVLTF
CDR3 DNA: TGTGCCAGTAAAGTACCGGGACAGGGAATCGCTGGGGCCAACGTCCTGACTTTC

CDR3 length: 14
J gene: TRBJ2-3
V gene: TRBV5-4
D gene: NA
clone size: NA
CDR3 protein: CATSSRTPEHTQYF
CDR3 DNA: TGTGCCACCAGCTCACGAACACCGGAACATACGCAGTATTTT

CDR3 length: 15
J gene: TRBJ1-4
V gene: TRBV5-6
D gene: TRBD1
clone size: NA
CDR3 protein: CASSPRQGLREKLFF
CDR3 DNA: TGTGCCAGCAGCCCCCGACAGGGTCTAAGGGAAAAACTGTTTTTT

CDR3 length: 15
J gene: TRBJ2-5
V gene: TRBV7-8
D gene: NA
clone size: few
CDR3 protein: CASSRDPTSRETQYF
CDR3 DNA: TGTGCCAGCAGCCGAGATCCTACTAGCCGGGAGACCCAGTACTTC

CDR3 length: 15
J gene: TRBJ2-3
V gene: TRBV2
D gene: TRBD2
clone size: NA
CDR3 protein: CASSASGVGTDTQYF
CDR3 DNA: TGTGCCAGCAGTGCCAGCGGGGTAGGGACAGATACGCAGTATTTT

CDR3 length: 14
J gene: TRBJ2-2
V gene: TRBV6-6
D gene: NA
clone size: NA
CDR3 protein: CASRLDGPTGELFF
CDR3 DNA: TGTGCCAGCAGACTTGACGGACCCACCGGGGAGCTGTTTTTT

CDR3 length: 16
J gene: TRBJ2-1
V gene: TRBV9
D gene: TRBD2
clone size: NA
CDR3 protein: CASSVGSSGADNEQFF
CDR3 DNA: TGTGCCAGCAGCGTAGGAAGTAGCGGGGCAGACAATGAGCAGTTCTTC

CDR3 length: 15
J gene: TRBJ2-3
V gene: TRBV6-1
D gene: NA
clone size: NA
CDR3 protein: CASSSEGHSTDTQYF
CDR3 DNA: TGTGCCAGCAGTTCTGAGGGACACAGCACAGATACGCAGTATTTT

CDR3 length: 14
J gene: TRBJ1-4
V gene: TRBV5-6
D gene: TRBD1
clone size: NA
CDR3 protein: CASSSDRYNEKLFF
CDR3 DNA: TGTGCCAGCAGCTCGGACAGGTATAATGAAAAACTGTTTTTT

CDR3 length: 16
J gene: TRBJ2-1
V gene: TRBV4-2
D gene: NA
clone size: NA
CDR3 protein: CASSQDPGPATNEQFF
CDR3 DNA: TGTGCCAGCAGCCAAGATCCGGGACCGGCCACCAATGAGCAGTTCTTC

CDR3 length: 16
J gene: TRBJ2-5
V gene: TRBV4-3
D gene: TRBD2
clone size: NA
CDR3 protein: CASSQRGAGGNRTQYF
CDR3 DNA: TGCGCCAGCAGCCAACGGGGAGCGGGGGGGAATAGGACCCAGTACTTC

CDR3 length: 16
J gene: TRBJ2-1
V gene: TRBV9
D gene: TRBD2
clone size: NA
CDR3 protein: CASSGLLSSGANEQFF
CDR3 DNA: TGTGCCAGCAGCGGATTACTTTCTAGCGGAGCCAATGAGCAGTTCTTC

CDR3 length: 18
J gene: TRBJ1-2
V gene: TRBV7-2
D gene: TRBD1
clone size: NA
CDR3 protein: CASSLAGVGQGAVYGYTF
CDR3 DNA: TGTGCCAGCAGTCTCGCTGGGGTGGGACAGGGGGCCGTTTATGGCTACACCTTC

CDR3 length: 13
J gene: TRBJ2-7
V gene: TRBV19
D gene: NA
clone size: NA
CDR3 protein: CASSIRAGYEQYF
CDR3 DNA: TGTGCCAGTAGTATCAGAGCAGGATACGAGCAGTACTTC

CDR3 length: 13
J gene: TRBJ2-5
V gene: TRBV6-5
D gene: TRBD1
clone size: NA
CDR3 protein: CASSRDRGETQYF
CDR3 DNA: TGTGCCAGCAGTCGAGACAGGGGTGAGACCCAGTACTTC

CDR3 length: 16
J gene: TRBJ2-1
V gene: TRBV9
D gene: TRBD2
clone size: NA
CDR3 protein: CASSPRGRGGINEQFF
CDR3 DNA: TGTGCCAGCAGCCCCCGTGGGCGGGGGGGCATCAATGAGCAGTTCTTC